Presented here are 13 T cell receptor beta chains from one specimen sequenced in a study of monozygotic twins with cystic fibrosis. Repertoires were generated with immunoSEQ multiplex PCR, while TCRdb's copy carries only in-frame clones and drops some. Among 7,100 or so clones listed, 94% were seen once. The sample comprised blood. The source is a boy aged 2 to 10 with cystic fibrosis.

CDR3 bases: TGCGCCAGCAGCTTGGCCGGGACAGCGAGTTACAATGAGCAGTTCTTC. Its translation is CASSLAGTASYNEQFF. V is TRBV5-1 and J is TRBJ2-1; 7 nucleotides align to TRBD1. V was clipped by 0 bases and J by 4 bases; unmatched bases: 7. CDR1 SGHRS and CDR2 YFSETQ come from the germline V gene. The CDR3 is 16 amino acids.

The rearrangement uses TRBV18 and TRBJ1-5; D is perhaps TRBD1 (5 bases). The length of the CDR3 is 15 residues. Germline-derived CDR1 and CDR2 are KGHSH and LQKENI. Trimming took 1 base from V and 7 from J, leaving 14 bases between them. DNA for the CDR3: TGTGCCAGCTCACCACAGGTTGGGGCCGGGCAGCCCCAGCATTTT. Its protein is CASSPQVGAGQPQHF. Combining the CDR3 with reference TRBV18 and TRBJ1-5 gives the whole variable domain NAGVMQNPRHLVRRRGQEARLRCSPMKGHSHVYWYRQLPEEGLKFMVYLQKENIIDESGMPKERFSAEFPKEGPSILRIQQVVRGDSAAYFCASSPQVGAGQPQHFGDGTRLSIL.

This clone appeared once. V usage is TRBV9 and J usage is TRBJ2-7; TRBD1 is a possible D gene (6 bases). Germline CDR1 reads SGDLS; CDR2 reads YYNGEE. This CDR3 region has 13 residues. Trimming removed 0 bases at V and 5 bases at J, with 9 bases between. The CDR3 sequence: CASSVDRADEQYF. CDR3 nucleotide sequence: TGTGCCAGCAGCGTAGACAGGGCCGACGAGCAGTACTTC.

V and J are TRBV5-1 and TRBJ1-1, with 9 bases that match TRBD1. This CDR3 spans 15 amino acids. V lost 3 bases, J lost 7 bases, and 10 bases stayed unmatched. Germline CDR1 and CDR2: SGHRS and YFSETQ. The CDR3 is CASSSAGQGGYEAFF. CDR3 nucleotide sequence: TGCGCCAGCAGCTCTGCGGGACAGGGCGGGTATGAAGCTTTCTTT.

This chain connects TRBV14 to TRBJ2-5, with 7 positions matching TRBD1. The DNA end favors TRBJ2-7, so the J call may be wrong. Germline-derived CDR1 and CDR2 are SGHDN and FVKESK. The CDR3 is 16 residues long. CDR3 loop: CASSQDGTASSYEQYF. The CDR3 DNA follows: TGTGCCAGCAGCCAAGACGGGACAGCCAGCTCCTACGAGCAGTACTTC.

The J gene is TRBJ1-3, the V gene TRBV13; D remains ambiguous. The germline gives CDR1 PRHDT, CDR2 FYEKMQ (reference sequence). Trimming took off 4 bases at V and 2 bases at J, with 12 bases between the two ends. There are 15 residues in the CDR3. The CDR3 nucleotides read TGTGCCAGCAGCTGGAGGGTTCGCGCTGGAAACACCATATATTTT. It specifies CASSWRVRAGNTIYF. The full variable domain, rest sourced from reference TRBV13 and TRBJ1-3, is AAGVIQSPRHLIKEKRETATLKCYPIPRHDTVYWYQQGPGQDPQFLISFYEKMQSDKGSIPDRFSAQQFSDYHSELNMSSLELGDSALYFCASSWRVRAGNTIYFGEGSWLTVV.

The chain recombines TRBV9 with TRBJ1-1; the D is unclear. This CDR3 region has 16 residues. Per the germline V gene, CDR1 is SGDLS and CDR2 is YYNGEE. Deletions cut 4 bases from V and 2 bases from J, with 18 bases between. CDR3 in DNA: TGTGCCAGCAGCCTAAGACGGGTTTCCGAAAACACTGAAGCTTTCTTT. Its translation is CASSLRRVSENTEAFF. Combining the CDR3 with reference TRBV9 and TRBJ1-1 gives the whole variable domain DSGVTQTPKHLITATGQRVTLRCSPRSGDLSVYWYQQSLDQGLQFLIQYYNGEERAKGNILERFSAQQFPDLHSELNLSSLELGDSALYFCASSLRRVSENTEAFFGQGTRLTVV.

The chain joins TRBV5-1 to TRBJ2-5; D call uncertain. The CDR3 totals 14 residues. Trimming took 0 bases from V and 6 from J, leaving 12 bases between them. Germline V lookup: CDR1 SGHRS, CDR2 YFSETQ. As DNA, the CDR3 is TGCGCCAGCAGCTTGGAGGGCTCTCGGCAGACCCAGTACTTC. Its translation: CASSLEGSRQTQYF.

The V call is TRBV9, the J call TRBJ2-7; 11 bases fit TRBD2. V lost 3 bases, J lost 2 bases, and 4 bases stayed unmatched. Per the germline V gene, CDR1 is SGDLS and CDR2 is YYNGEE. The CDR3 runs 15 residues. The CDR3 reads CASSAGLAATYEQYF. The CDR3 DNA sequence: TGTGCCAGCAGCGCGGGACTAGCGGCTACCTACGAGCAGTACTTC.

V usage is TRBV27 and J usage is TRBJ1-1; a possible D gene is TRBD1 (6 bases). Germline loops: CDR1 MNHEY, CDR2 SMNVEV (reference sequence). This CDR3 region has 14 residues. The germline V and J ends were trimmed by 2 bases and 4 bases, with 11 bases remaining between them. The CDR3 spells CASSLVSGVTEAFF. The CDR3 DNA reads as TGTGCCAGCAGTTTAGTTTCAGGGGTCACTGAAGCTTTCTTT.

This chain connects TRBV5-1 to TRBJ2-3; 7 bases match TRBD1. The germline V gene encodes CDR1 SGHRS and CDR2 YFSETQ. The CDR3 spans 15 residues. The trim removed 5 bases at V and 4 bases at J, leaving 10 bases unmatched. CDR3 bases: TGCGCCAGCAGACACAATACAGGGGATTCAGATACGCAGTATTTT. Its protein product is CASRHNTGDSDTQYF.

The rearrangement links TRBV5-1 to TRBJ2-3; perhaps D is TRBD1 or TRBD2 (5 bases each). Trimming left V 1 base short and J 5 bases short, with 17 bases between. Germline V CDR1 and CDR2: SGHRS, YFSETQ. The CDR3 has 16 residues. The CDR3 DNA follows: TGCGCCAGCAGCTTGCCTGGGGTGGGGGTTGGAGATACGCAGTATTTT. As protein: CASSLPGVGVGDTQYF.

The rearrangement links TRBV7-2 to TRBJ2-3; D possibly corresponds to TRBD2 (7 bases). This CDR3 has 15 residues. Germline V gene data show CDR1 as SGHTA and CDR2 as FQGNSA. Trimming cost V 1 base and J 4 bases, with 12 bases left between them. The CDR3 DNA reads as TGTGCCAGCAGCTTAGGGGGGGGCCCCGCAGATACGCAGTATTTT. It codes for CASSLGGGPADTQYF.